A single sample gave rise to the 10 T cell receptor beta chains below, sequenced in a study of breast tumors, draining lymph nodes, adjacent tissues. TCRdb fed the multiplex PCR reads into MiXCR, producing one record per CDR3 protein. The sample has 85,000 to 120,000 distinct CDR3 sequences, less than 40% seen once; the top ten hold 4.5% to 7%. The lymph nodes were axillary draining lymph nodes from breast cancer patients. The sample comprised axillary lymph node tissue. Receptors were obtained from a female donor with breast cancer. Some clones in this sample may be carry-over from other donors' samples.

This rearrangement joins TRBV5-1 to TRBJ2-1; the D call may be TRBD1 or TRBD2 (6 bases each). The CDR3 runs to 17 residues. V lost 0 bases and J lost 0, with 13 bases in between. Germline V gene data show CDR1 as SGHRS and CDR2 as YFSETQ. In DNA, the CDR3 is TGCGCCAGCAGCTTGGGCCCGGGGGCAAGCTCCTACAATGAGCAGTTCTTC. This encodes CASSLGPGASSYNEQFF.

This clonotype came up many times. Compared with germline, one end of the junction differs, possibly owing to a read error. The chain is built from TRBV5-1 and TRBJ1-2, with D perhaps TRBD1 (5 bases). The CDR3 loop spans 15 amino acids. CDR1 is SGHRS and CDR2 is YFSETQ in the germline V gene. CDR3: CASSLVAGSKYGYTF. The CDR3 DNA sequence: TGCGCCAGCAGCTTGGTGGCAGGGTCTAAGTATGGCTACACCTTC.

As to this clonotype: This may stem from a read error, because a much larger clone lies one nucleotide away. The V call is TRBV11-2, the J call TRBJ2-6; D tentatively fits TRBD1 or TRBD2 (6 bases each). The CDR3 is 17 amino acids. Germline lookup yields CDR1 SGHAT and CDR2 FQNNGV. CDR3: CASSPEWGAPGASVLTF. The CDR3 DNA reads as TGTGCCAGCAGCCCCGAATGGGGGGCGCCTGGGGCCAGCGTCCTGACTTTC.

Remarks on this clonotype: This may come from a read error, since a much larger clone is one base off. Without the conserved terminal phenylalanine or tryptophan, this CDR3 likely stems from a read error. The V and J genes are TRBV6-1 and TRBJ2-3; D call uncertain. The V gene's germline CDR1 is MNHNS and CDR2 SASEGT. Trimming removed 4 bases from V and 0 bases from J, with 5 bases in between. This CDR3 has 13 amino acids. CDR3 protein: CASSGISTDTQYL. The CDR3 coding sequence is TGTGCCAGCAGTGGGATCAGCACAGATACGCAGTATTTG.

This clonotype was counted many times. The chain uses TRBV25-1 and TRBJ2-6; maybe TRBD1 (5 bases). The CDR3 totals 15 residues. V was pared by 2 bases and J by 2 bases, with 7 bases between. CDR1 and CDR2 (germline): MGHDK, SYGVNS. Here the CDR3 DNA reads TGTGCCAGCAGTGAACAGGGCGCTGGGGCCAACGTCCTGACTTTC. Translating gives CASSEQGAGANVLTF.

This clonotype was counted at least ten times. The chain combines TRBV2 with TRBJ2-4; either TRBD1 or TRBD2 may supply D (5 bases each). From germline, CDR1 is SNHLY and CDR2 FYNNEI. The CDR3 sequence is 13 residues long. The ends were cut back, 5 bases at V and 7 bases at J, with 12 bases in the middle. The CDR3 loop reads CASSWDGLNIQYF. The CDR3 DNA reads as TGTGCCAGCAGTTGGGACGGACTGAACATTCAGTACTTC.

This clonotype was seen many times. A much larger clone lies one base from this, so it may be a read error. The rearrangement uses TRBV20-1 and TRBJ1-2; D might be TRBD1 (6 bases). The CDR3 runs 13 residues. Germline CDR1 reads DFQATT; CDR2 reads SNEGSKA (reference sequence). The CDR3 DNA is TGCAGTGCTCGGGACACGGTGAGGTATGCCTACACCTTC. This translates into CSARDTVRYAYTF.

This clonotype has ten or more counts. CDR3 sequence (DNA): TGTGCCAGCAGTTTAGGGTCTAGCAATCAGCCCCAGCATTTT. Its protein product is CASSLGSSNQPQHF. The chain has TRBV12-3 or TRBV12-4 and TRBJ1-5; no firm D call. V was clipped by 1 base and J by 0 bases, with 4 bases between them. There are 14 residues in the CDR3.

There are many counts of this clonotype. At one of its ends the junction is not consistent with the germline gene, which may arise from a read error. The chain links TRBV7-9 to TRBJ1-2, with D possibly matching TRBD1 (5 bases). Germline V gene lookup returns CDR1 SEHNR and CDR2 FQNEAQ (reference sequence). The CDR3 loop spans 15 amino acids. The CDR3 DNA reads TGTGCCAGCAGCTTAGCCGGCAGGGAGGGCTATGGCTACCCCTTC. Translated, it gives CASSLAGREGYGYPF.

Note on this clonotype: Given a much more abundant clone one base away, this may be a read error. The chain recombines TRBV7-9 with TRBJ2-1, with 8 nucleotides matching TRBD1. This CDR3 comprises 13 residues. Germline-derived CDR1 and CDR2 are SEHNR and FQNEAQ (reference sequence). CDR3: CASSSGQGNEQSF. In DNA, the CDR3 is TGTGCCAGCAGCTCAGGACAGGGCAATGAGCAGTCCTTC.